The TCR beta chain described here comes from a study of T cell responses to AZD1222 COVID-19 vaccine. TCRdb's table, derived via immunoSEQ multiplex PCR, lists solely in-frame clones and lacks some. This sample has roughly 86,000 clones; about 85% occur once, and the top ten carry 4.5% to 5%. On this clone itself: The target antigen is unknown.

Germline-derived CDR1 and CDR2 are LNHNV and YYDKDF (reference sequence). The CDR3 sequence is 16 residues long. V lost 0 bases, J lost 0 bases, and 9 bases lay in between. Study conclusions and caveats: Variant regions that are unmutated are reportedly the target of nearly half of spike-specific TCRs.

This receptor was taken from an adult who received the AZD1222 COVID-19 vaccine. This chain connects TRBV15 to TRBJ2-1; D gene unclear. Specimen: peripheral blood, collected 28 days after the second AZD1222 dose. The CDR3 coding sequence is TGTGCCACCAGCAGAGATCTATGGAGCTCCTACAATGAGCAGTTCTTC. Amino acids: CATSRDLWSSYNEQFF.